This is a list of T cell receptor beta chains from one sample in a study of T cell responses to AZD1222 COVID-19 vaccine. Here immunoSEQ multiplex PCR was the method, and the copy in TCRdb shows in-frame clones only, minus some. Counted here are 100,000 to 150,000 clones, roughly nine tenths occurring once; the ten biggest clones make up 2.8%. Sequences were derived from peripheral blood, sampled on day 0 of AZD1222 vaccination. The receptor set was obtained from an adult in good health. Each CDR3 is given with its conserved first and last residue. The D gene is left open where the match is weak. Clone size appears in some rows only: once, few, many, or a class for an expanded clone.

J gene | V gene | clone size | D gene | CDR3 protein | CDR3 DNA
TRBJ2-2 | TRBV4-2 | NA | NA | CASSLRQVGGIGELFF | TGTGCCAGCAGCCTCCGGCAGGTCGGAGGGATCGGGGAGCTGTTTTTT
TRBJ1-1 | TRBV29-1 | NA | TRBD1 | CSGGTGSRTEAFF | TGCAGCGGGGGGACAGGGTCGAGAACTGAAGCTTTCTTT
TRBJ1-6 | TRBV5-1 | NA | NA | CASSLAGTSPLHF | TGCGCCAGCAGCTTGGCCGGGACATCACCCCTCCACTTT
TRBJ1-2 | TRBV23-1 | once | TRBD1 | CASSHSPGQGYGYTF | TGCGCCAGCAGTCATTCACCGGGACAGGGTTATGGCTACACCTTC
TRBJ2-2 | TRBV7-3 | NA | NA | CASSFTSGELFF | TGTGCCAGCAGCTTTACGAGCGGGGAGCTGTTTTTT
TRBJ2-7 | TRBV19 | NA | TRBD2 | CASSRLSSGSSSYEQYF | TGTGCCAGTAGCCGGCTATCTAGCGGGTCGAGCTCCTACGAGCAGTACTTC
TRBJ2-3 | TRBV5-1 | NA | NA | CASSLYDEYTDTQYF | TGCGCCAGCAGCTTGTACGACGAGTACACAGATACGCAGTATTTT
TRBJ1-2 | TRBV20-1 | NA | NA | CSARSGHGYTF | TGCAGTGCTAGATCGGGTCATGGCTACACCTTC
TRBJ2-1 | TRBV7-9 | few | TRBD2 | CASSSSGRENEQFF | TGTGCCAGCAGCTCTAGCGGGAGAGAGAATGAGCAGTTCTTC
TRBJ2-7 | TRBV4-3 | NA | TRBD1 | CASSQAPGQVYEQYF | TGCGCCAGCAGCCAAGCGCCCGGACAGGTTTACGAGCAGTACTTC
TRBJ1-5 | TRBV27 | NA | NA | CASSPRLGSGRIQPQHF | TGTGCCAGCAGCCCTAGGTTGGGTAGCGGGAGAATTCAGCCCCAGCATTTT
TRBJ1-2 | TRBV12-3/TRBV12-4 | NA | NA | CASIEPGSWGYTF | TGTGCCAGCATCGAACCGGGATCTTGGGGCTACACCTTC
TRBJ2-1 | TRBV24-1 | NA | TRBD1 | CATSDPTGDTYNEQFF | TGTGCCACCAGTGACCCGACAGGGGATACCTACAATGAGCAGTTCTTC
TRBJ1-1 | TRBV2 | NA | TRBD1 | CASCPGQGVYTEAFF | TGTGCCAGCTGCCCCGGACAGGGGGTTTACACTGAAGCTTTCTTT
TRBJ2-1 | TRBV5-4 | NA | NA | CASSLGGPRSYNEQFF | TGTGCCAGCAGCTTGGGAGGGCCTCGCTCCTACAATGAGCAGTTCTTC
TRBJ1-4 | TRBV2 | NA | TRBD1 | CATVDRAVEKLFF | TGTGCCACCGTGGACAGGGCCGTGGAAAAACTGTTTTTT
TRBJ1-3 | TRBV7-6 | NA | TRBD1 | CASSSGQVLSGNTIYF | TGTGCCAGCAGCTCGGGACAGGTACTCTCTGGAAACACCATATATTTT
TRBJ2-5 | TRBV7-9 | NA | NA | CASSLASGQETQYF | TGTGCCAGCAGCTTAGCTAGCGGCCAAGAGACCCAGTACTTC
TRBJ1-4 | TRBV5-6 | NA | NA | CASSFLQLNEKLFF | TGTGCCAGCAGCTTTCTACAGCTAAATGAAAAACTGTTTTTT
TRBJ1-1 | TRBV14 | NA | NA | CASSHAGNTEAFF | TGTGCCAGCAGCCACGCCGGGAACACTGAAGCTTTCTTT
TRBJ2-2 | TRBV27 | NA | NA | CASSLRTTTGELFF | TGTGCCAGCAGTTTAAGGACAACCACCGGGGAGCTGTTTTTT
TRBJ2-5 | TRBV9 | NA | TRBD1 | CASTITGDPGTQYF | TGTGCCAGCACCATTACAGGGGACCCGGGGACCCAGTACTTC
TRBJ2-2 | TRBV4-2 | NA | TRBD1 | CASSRRTGGTGELFF | TGTGCCAGCAGCCGGAGGACAGGGGGCACCGGGGAGCTGTTTTTT
TRBJ1-3 | TRBV12-3/TRBV12-4 | NA | NA | CASSLRGWDTIYF | TGTGCCAGCAGTTTAAGGGGTTGGGACACCATATATTTT
TRBJ2-1 | TRBV6-2/TRBV6-3 | once | NA | CASSFVSSYNEQFF | TGTGCCAGCAGTTTTGTTAGTTCCTACAATGAGCAGTTCTTC
TRBJ2-5 | TRBV7-2 | NA | NA | CASRALDFETQYF | TGTGCCAGCAGGGCACTGGACTTCGAGACCCAGTACTTC
TRBJ1-3 | TRBV5-1 | NA | TRBD1 | CASSPTGVGNTIYF | TGCGCCAGCAGCCCCACAGGGGTTGGAAACACCATATATTTT
TRBJ1-4 | TRBV5-8 | once | NA | CASILRRSSEKLFF | TGTGCCAGCATACTGAGAAGGTCCAGCGAAAAACTGTTTTTT
TRBJ2-7 | TRBV12-3/TRBV12-4 | NA | NA | CASSLRSFHEQYF | TGTGCCAGCAGTTTACGTTCGTTTCACGAGCAGTACTTC
TRBJ2-7 | TRBV9 | NA | TRBD2 | CASSQAPSRDYTYEQYF | TGTGCCAGCAGTCAAGCCCCCTCCCGGGACTACACCTACGAGCAGTACTTC
TRBJ1-6 | TRBV10-2 | NA | NA | CASKGGDDSYNSPLHF | TGCGCCAGCAAAGGGGGGGACGACTCCTATAATTCACCCCTCCACTTT
TRBJ2-3 | TRBV7-9 | NA | TRBD1 | CASSHTLGGVDTQYF | TGTGCCAGCAGCCATACGTTAGGGGGCGTAGATACGCAGTATTTT
TRBJ2-7 | TRBV6-5 | once | TRBD1 | CASSLDRARIEQYF | TGTGCCAGCAGTTTGGACAGGGCTCGAATCGAGCAGTACTTC
TRBJ1-1 | TRBV6-5 | once | NA | CASSGHSWGNTEAFF | TGTGCCAGCAGCGGACACTCATGGGGGAACACTGAAGCTTTCTTT
TRBJ1-4 | TRBV24-1 | once | TRBD1 | CATSENQGGLGEKLFF | TGTGCCACCAGTGAGAACCAAGGGGGCTTGGGTGAAAAACTGTTTTTT
TRBJ2-2 | TRBV24-1 | NA | TRBD1 | CATSGTGNADTGELFF | TGTGCCACCAGTGGGACAGGGAATGCGGACACCGGGGAGCTGTTTTTT
TRBJ1-1 | TRBV4-2 | NA | TRBD1 | CASSPTGEGTEAFF | TGTGCCAGCAGCCCAACAGGGGAGGGAACTGAAGCTTTCTTT
TRBJ2-5 | TRBV18 | NA | NA | CASSPDMEETQYF | TGTGCCAGCTCACCAGACATGGAGGAGACCCAGTACTTC
TRBJ1-6 | TRBV20-1 | NA | NA | CSASESYNSPLHF | TGCAGTGCCAGTGAGTCATACAATTCACCCCTCCACTTT
TRBJ1-4 | TRBV7-9 | NA | NA | CASSLSRTLATNEKLFF | TGTGCCAGCAGCTTATCTCGGACACTTGCAACTAATGAAAAACTGTTTTTT
TRBJ2-7 | TRBV7-8 | NA | TRBD1 | CASRATGDFYLREQYF | TGTGCCAGCAGGGCGACAGGGGATTTCTATCTGAGGGAGCAGTACTTC
TRBJ2-7 | TRBV14 | NA | NA | CASSPDPYEQYF | TGTGCCAGCAGCCCTGACCCCTACGAGCAGTACTTC
TRBJ2-1 | TRBV12-3/TRBV12-4 | NA | TRBD1 | CASTTDRDEQFF | TGTGCCAGCACCACGGACAGGGATGAGCAGTTCTTC
TRBJ1-1 | TRBV7-2 | NA | NA | CASSLGDDTRAFF | TGTGCCAGCAGCTTAGGGGACGACACTAGAGCTTTCTTT
TRBJ2-5 | TRBV7-2 | NA | NA | CASSLGQQETQYF | TGTGCCAGCAGTCTCGGACAGCAAGAGACCCAGTACTTC
TRBJ1-1 | TRBV9 | NA | NA | CASSTSGMPKAFF | TGTGCCAGCAGTACCTCAGGAATGCCAAAAGCTTTCTTT
TRBJ1-2 | TRBV4-3 | NA | NA | CASSQAQGRDGYTF | TGCGCCAGCAGCCAAGCTCAGGGGAGGGATGGCTACACCTTC
TRBJ2-1 | TRBV4-1 | NA | TRBD2 | CASSQDRGTSGRRSYNEQFF | TGCGCCAGCAGCCAAGATAGGGGGACTAGCGGGAGAAGGTCCTACAATGAGCAGTTCTTC
TRBJ1-1 | TRBV2 | once | NA | CASSRGAEAFF | TGTGCCAGCAGCCGGGGCGCTGAAGCTTTCTTT
TRBJ2-1 | TRBV11-3 | NA | NA | CASSLGGGGRDNEQFF | TGTGCCAGCAGCTTAGGAGGGGGAGGCCGGGACAATGAGCAGTTCTTC
TRBJ2-1 | TRBV14 | few | NA | CASSQDPRRATYNEQFF | TGTGCCAGCAGCCAAGACCCCCGGCGGGCCACCTACAATGAGCAGTTCTTC
TRBJ1-2 | TRBV10-3 | NA | NA | CAIDREQRDGYTF | TGTGCCATCGACCGGGAACAACGGGATGGCTACACCTTC
TRBJ1-4 | TRBV29-1 | NA | TRBD1 | CSGGTGIEKLFF | TGCAGCGGAGGGACAGGGATTGAAAAACTGTTTTTT